These T cell receptor beta chains were read from a single sample in a study of blood T cell repertoires in COVID-19. Only in-frame clones appear in the TCRdb table, and some are missing; sequencing was by immunoSEQ multiplex PCR. Among about 390,000 clones listed, about 87% were seen once. Sample: PBMCs or T cells enriched from blood (not recorded which). All receptors derive from a woman aged 45-60 years who had recovered from COVID-19. CDR3s include the opening cysteine and the closing phenylalanine or tryptophan. A D gene is named only where the DNA matches it firmly. Clone size appears in some rows only: once, few, many, or a class for an expanded clone.

v_call	j_call	d_call	clone_size	cdr3_nt	cdr3_aa
TRBV13	TRBJ1-3	-	-	TGTGCCAGCAGCATGACCCGACAGGCCTCAATAGGCACCATATATTTT	CASSMTRQASIGTIYF
TRBV2	TRBJ1-1	TRBD1	-	TGTGCCAGCAGGGTCGACAGGGGTGCTGAAGCTTTCTTT	CASRVDRGAEAFF
TRBV3-1/TRBV3-2	TRBJ1-5	-	-	TGTGCCAGCAGCCAAGATGCGGGGGGAGGTCAGCCCCAGCATTTT	CASSQDAGGGQPQHF
TRBV15	TRBJ1-1	-	-	TGTGCCACCAGCAGAGGGGCCCGAGACGAGAACACTGAAGCTTTCTTT	CATSRGARDENTEAFF
TRBV5-6	TRBJ1-5	-	-	TGTGCCAGCAGCTCAGTAGGAGAACCCCAGCATTTT	CASSSVGEPQHF
TRBV6-4	TRBJ1-2	-	-	TGTGCCAGCAGTGACTCGAACTTTGGCTACACCTTC	CASSDSNFGYTF
TRBV3-1/TRBV3-2	TRBJ1-5	-	-	TGTGCCAGCAGCCATTCCTATAGCAATCAGCCCCAGCATTTT	CASSHSYSNQPQHF
TRBV18	TRBJ2-1	TRBD2	-	TGTGCCAGCTGCACGGCGAGCGGGGGGGGCAATGAGCAGTTCTTC	CASCTASGGGNEQFF
TRBV11-2	TRBJ2-2	TRBD2	-	TGTGCCAGCAGCGACTGGGAGACTAGCGGGGGGTCCGGGGAGCTGTTTTTT	CASSDWETSGGSGELFF
TRBV6-2/TRBV6-3	TRBJ2-1	TRBD2	-	TGTGCCAGCAGTCGGGGGGTCACTTACAATGAGCAGTTCTTC	CASSRGVTYNEQFF
TRBV12-3/TRBV12-4	TRBJ2-5	-	-	TGTGCCAGCAGTTGGCTCAGGGGCGAGACCCAGTACTTC	CASSWLRGETQYF
TRBV2	TRBJ1-1	-	-	TGTGCCAGCAGCGACGGGTGGACTGAAGCTTTCTTT	CASSDGWTEAFF
TRBV28	TRBJ1-4	-	once	TGTGCCAGCAGTTTCGGGGGAGCAACTAATGAAAAACTGTTTTTT	CASSFGGATNEKLFF
TRBV6-1	TRBJ1-3	TRBD1	-	TGTGCCAGCAGTGGTCGGACGGACAGGGTATCGAAAGGAAACACCATATATTTT	CASSGRTDRVSKGNTIYF
TRBV28	TRBJ2-2	-	once	TGTGCCAGCAGACTCGACACCGGGGAGCTGTTTTTT	CASRLDTGELFF
TRBV11-2	TRBJ2-1	-	-	TGTGCCAGCAGCTTGGACACGTCTTCCCAGTTCTTC	CASSLDTSSQFF
TRBV7-9	TRBJ1-4	-	-	TGTGCCAGCAGCTTAATGACACAGGGCGCAACTAATGAAAAACTGTTTTTT	CASSLMTQGATNEKLFF
TRBV19	TRBJ2-1	TRBD2	-	TGTGCCAGTTCCGGGACTAGCGGGTCGAGCTCCTACAATGAGCAGTTCTTC	CASSGTSGSSSYNEQFF
TRBV5-4	TRBJ1-4	-	-	TGTGCCAGCAGCTTATGGGGGGTGAATGAAAAACTGTTTTTT	CASSLWGVNEKLFF
TRBV9	TRBJ2-3	TRBD2	-	TGTGCCAGCACCCGGCGGGGGGGCTTTACAGATACGCAGTATTTT	CASTRRGGFTDTQYF
TRBV2	TRBJ2-3	-	-	TGTGCCAGCAGGGGGACTAGCACAGATACGCAGTATTTT	CASRGTSTDTQYF
TRBV18	TRBJ2-2	-	-	TGTGCCAGCTCACCATTGCTTCGTGGATACAGTGACGCCGGGGAGCTGTTTTTT	CASSPLLRGYSDAGELFF
TRBV3-1/TRBV3-2	TRBJ1-2	-	-	TGTGCCAGCAGCCCCGCGCCTCTCGGGGGCTACACCTTC	CASSPAPLGGYTF
TRBV7-2	TRBJ2-3	TRBD2	-	TGTGCCAGCAGCCCGCAGGTCAGCGGGGCCGATACGCAGTATTTT	CASSPQVSGADTQYF
TRBV9	TRBJ2-7	TRBD1	-	TGTGCCAGCAGCGTAGCTTGGGACAGGGGCTACGAGCAGTACTTC	CASSVAWDRGYEQYF
TRBV5-6	TRBJ1-5	-	-	TGTGCCAGCAGCTTGGGGATGGGACACAATCAGCCCCAGCATTTT	CASSLGMGHNQPQHF
TRBV6-1	TRBJ2-7	-	-	TGTGCCAGCAGTGAAATGGAGAATCGGGAGCAGTACTTC	CASSEMENREQYF